Each of the 27 T cell receptor beta chains below was sequenced from the same sample in a study of beta chain features in type 1 diabetes. The sequenced template was cDNA made from the entire isolated RNA. The repertoire was sequenced with immunoSEQ multiplex PCR; TCRdb's copy has only in-frame clones and lacks some. The sample holds about 230,000 clones, 16% seen once. Their antigens are not known. Whole-study results and caveats: Shorter TCRB CDR3s, moderately but significantly so, marked every one of the four CD4+ subsets in Type 1 diabetes patients.

The specimen sequenced was naive CD4+ T cells from blood. The receptors originated from a man aged 25 to 40 with type 1 diabetes.

This clone was picked up a small number of times. V and J are TRBV4-1 and TRBJ2-1; a possible D gene is TRBD2 (5 bases). This CDR3 is built from 16 residues. Germline loops: CDR1 MGHRA, CDR2 YSYEKL. Trimming left V 0 bases short and J 8 bases short, with 17 bases between. The CDR3 loop reads CASSQERPGMPHEQFF. The CDR3 DNA follows: TGCGCCAGCAGCCAAGAACGGCCCGGGATGCCCCATGAGCAGTTCTTC.

This clone was observed a few times. The chain carries TRBV7-2 and TRBJ2-5; D uncertain. Trimming pared 1 base from V and 9 bases from J, leaving 9 bases between. CDR1 and CDR2 (germline): SGHTA, FQGNSA. CDR3 length: 12 amino acids. CDR3 protein: CASSLDNGAQYF. Written as DNA, the CDR3 is TGTGCCAGCAGCTTAGATAATGGGGCCCAGTACTTC.

The sample holds a few counts of this clone. The chain employs TRBV9 and TRBJ2-7; possible D gene TRBD2, 6 bases. The germline CDR1 and CDR2 sequences are SGDLS and YYNGEE. This CDR3 contains 12 residues. Deletions cut 5 bases from V and 1 base from J, with 7 bases between. CDR3 residues: CASRGGSYEQYF. The DNA for the CDR3 is TGTGCCAGCAGGGGAGGTTCCTACGAGCAGTACTTC.

This clone was detected only a few times. The CDR3 DNA reads as TGTGCCAGCAGCTCTTTCTACGAGCAGTACTTC. Translated, it gives CASSSFYEQYF. V and J are TRBV11-2 and TRBJ2-7; D ambiguous. V was pared by 4 bases and J by 3 bases, with 4 bases between. The germline V gene encodes CDR1 SGHAT and CDR2 FQNNGV. The CDR3 extends over 11 amino acids.

The chain is built from TRBV23-1 and TRBJ2-7, with TRBD1 identical over 7 bases. TRBV23-1 counts as an open reading frame of uncertain function. J gave up 4 bases and V 4 bases, and 16 bases lay outside the gene matches. This CDR3 is built from 17 residues. The CDR3 here is CASSPYHLRDSHYEQYF. CDR3 nucleotides: TGCGCCAGCAGTCCTTACCACCTCCGGGACAGTCATTACGAGCAGTACTTC.

This clone was found a few times. V gene TRBV7-9 combines with J gene TRBJ1-4; D unclear. The CDR3 sequence is 14 residues long. Germline CDR1 reads SEHNR; CDR2 reads FQNEAQ (reference sequence). V was cut by 4 bases and J by 2 bases, with 8 bases left in between. Here the CDR3 reads CASSSGFTNEKLFF. The CDR3 coding sequence is TGTGCCAGCAGCTCGGGGTTCACTAATGAAAAACTGTTTTTT.

Only a few counts were recorded for this clone. The rearrangement links TRBV7-6 to TRBJ2-5; 14 nucleotides align to TRBD2. In germline, CDR1 is SGHVS, CDR2 FNYEAQ. CDR3 length equals 16 residues. J was trimmed by 4 bases and V by 0 bases; bases with no gene match: 1. DNA for the CDR3: TGTGCCAGCAGCTTAGCGGGGACTAGCGGGAGAGAGACCCAGTACTTC. It specifies CASSLAGTSGRETQYF.

A few counts support this clone. The sample carries other DNA sequences with the same CDR3. This chain joins TRBV14 and TRBJ2-2; D is uncertain. This CDR3 comprises 14 residues. Germline loops: CDR1 SGHDN, CDR2 FVKESK. With 4 bases removed from V and 2 bases from J, the gap between germline ends came to 8 bases. CDR3 residues: CASSLDYNTGELFF. For the CDR3, the DNA is TGTGCCAGCAGCCTTGATTATAACACCGGGGAGCTGTTTTTT.

V and J are TRBV28 and TRBJ2-7, with 8 bases that match TRBD1. Germline trimming cut 4 bases from V and 2 bases from J; bases unmatched to any gene: 10. The length of the CDR3 is 16 residues. Germline V gene sequence: CDR1 MDHEN, CDR2 SYDVKM. The DNA of the CDR3 is TGTGCCAGCAGTTCCCTCGGGGACAGGTCACCCTACGAGCAGTACTTC. It translates to CASSSLGDRSPYEQYF.

This clone was counted a few times. The V and J genes are TRBV11-2 and TRBJ2-4, with D perhaps matching TRBD2 (5 bases). CDR3 length equals 12 residues. Germline V gene lookup returns CDR1 SGHAT and CDR2 FQNNGV. Trimming shortened V by 2 bases and J by 8 bases, and 7 bases separated the two germline ends. Written as DNA, the CDR3 is TGTGCCAGCAGCTTATCCGGGGACATTCAGTACTTC. It codes for CASSLSGDIQYF.

This chain joins TRBV5-4 and TRBJ2-5; 7 bases are shared with TRBD1. The CDR3 runs to 15 residues. V was pared by 5 bases and J by 1 base, with 8 bases of the junction left unmatched. Germline CDR1 reads SGHNT; CDR2 reads YYREEE (reference sequence). The CDR3 DNA sequence: TGTGCCAGCAGGGCGAGAACAGGGGTCCAAGAGACCCAGTACTTC. Encoded protein: CASRARTGVQETQYF.

This sequence joins TRBV9 and TRBJ2-1, with D tentatively TRBD2 (6 bases). Looked up from germline, CDR1 is SGDLS and CDR2 is YYNGEE. This CDR3 has 15 amino acids. V gave up 2 bases and J gave up 2 bases, with 11 bases separating them. This chain's CDR3 is CASSVDGSAYNEQFF. CDR3 in DNA: TGTGCCAGCAGCGTGGACGGGAGCGCCTACAATGAGCAGTTCTTC.

V and J are TRBV5-4 and TRBJ2-7, with 14 positions matching TRBD2. CDR1 and CDR2 (germline): SGHNT, YYREEE (reference sequence). V was clipped by 0 bases and J by 2 bases; unmatched bases: 7. This CDR3 region has 18 residues. The CDR3 loop is CASSLVKLGLAGAYEQYF. Written as DNA, the CDR3 is TGTGCCAGCAGCTTGGTAAAACTGGGACTAGCGGGAGCCTACGAGCAGTACTTC.

V and J are TRBV7-2 and TRBJ2-7; no definite D call. The CDR3 is 14 amino acids. The germline V gene encodes CDR1 SGHTA and CDR2 FQGNSA. The V end lost 1 base, the J end lost 3 bases, and 10 bases lay between the germline ends. This chain's CDR3 is CASSLDRLYYEQYF. In DNA form, the CDR3 reads TGTGCCAGCAGCTTAGACAGACTTTACTACGAGCAGTACTTC.

Notes on this clone: The junction shows a germline mismatch at one end, possibly a read error. J is TRBJ2-1 and V is TRBV9; 7 bases map to TRBD1. Germline V gene sequence: CDR1 SGDLS, CDR2 YYNGEE. The CDR3 extends over 16 amino acids. The CDR3 protein is CASSVGGQLSSNEQFF. DNA of the CDR3: TGTGCCAGCAGCGTAGGGGGACAGCTCTCCTCCAATGAGCAGTTCTTC.

The chain joins TRBV2 to TRBJ2-3; D may correspond to TRBD1 or TRBD2 (5 bases each). V lost 4 bases and J lost 0, with 11 bases in between. CDR3 length: 15 residues. CDR1 and CDR2 (germline): SNHLY, FYNNEI. The DNA for the CDR3 is TGTGCCAGCAGTGGAAAGGGACGGAGCACAGATACGCAGTATTTT. This encodes CASSGKGRSTDTQYF. Full variable domain (rest looked up from reference TRBV2 and TRBJ2-3): EPEVTQTPSHQVTQMGQEVILRCVPISNHLYFYWYRQILGQKVEFLVSFYNNEISEKSEIFDDQFSVERPDGSNFTLKIRSTKLEDSAMYFCASSGKGRSTDTQYFGPGTRLTVL.

This chain connects TRBV2 to TRBJ2-7, with 9 bases fitting TRBD1. The trim removed 2 bases at V and 3 bases at J, leaving 8 bases unmatched. Germline loops: CDR1 SNHLY, CDR2 FYNNEI. This CDR3 region has 16 residues. The CDR3: CASSELGTGPIYEQYF. DNA for the CDR3: TGTGCCAGCAGTGAATTAGGGACAGGGCCTATCTACGAGCAGTACTTC.

This clone was counted a few times. The chain recombines TRBV7-2 with TRBJ1-5; D gene ambiguous. Germline CDR1 is SGHTA and CDR2 is FQGNSA. Trimming took 4 bases from V and 1 from J, leaving 11 bases between them. This CDR3 spans 15 amino acids. The CDR3 protein is CASSSAGFSNQPQHF. The CDR3, as DNA: TGTGCCAGCAGCTCTGCGGGTTTCAGCAATCAGCCCCAGCATTTT.

This clone was detected only a few times. For the CDR3, the DNA is TGTGCCTGGGCTAGCGGGAGGTACAATGAGCAGTTCTTC. It encodes CAWASGRYNEQFF. V is TRBV30 and J is TRBJ2-1; 11 bases fit TRBD2. J gave up 4 bases and V 5 bases, and 1 base lay outside the gene matches. This CDR3 region has 13 residues. CDR1 is GTSNPN and CDR2 is SVGIG in the germline V gene (reference sequence). The complete variable domain, with remaining parts taken from reference TRBV30 and TRBJ2-1, reads SQTIHQWPATLVQPVGSPLSLECTVEGTSNPNLYWYRQAAGRGLQLLFYSVGIGQISSEVPQNLSASRPQDRQFILSSKKLLLSDSGFYLCAWASGRYNEQFFGPGTRLTVL.

In its sample, this clone was seen a few times. This rearrangement joins TRBV13 to TRBJ1-3; D is ambiguous. The CDR3 has 14 residues. Trimming stripped 2 bases from V and 2 bases from J, with 7 bases between. CDR1 and CDR2 (germline): PRHDT, FYEKMQ (reference sequence). CDR3 in DNA: TGTGCCAGCAGCTTAATCGGGGCTGGAAACACCATATATTTT. It codes for CASSLIGAGNTIYF.

The V and J genes are TRBV30 and TRBJ2-6; no reliable D call. The V gene's germline CDR1 is GTSNPN and CDR2 SVGIG (reference sequence). The CDR3 loop spans 13 amino acids. The V gene lost 1 base and the J gene lost 2 bases, with 3 bases spanning the gap. The CDR3 bases are TGTGCCTGGAGTGGCCCTGGGGCCAACGTCCTGACTTTC. Amino acids: CAWSGPGANVLTF.

The chain links TRBV14 to TRBJ2-7, with D perhaps TRBD1 or TRBD2 (5 bases each). Trimming left V 4 bases short and J 6 bases short, with 19 bases between. The germline gives CDR1 SGHDN, CDR2 FVKESK. This CDR3 has 15 amino acids. The CDR3 DNA reads TGTGCCAGCAGCCGCCAGCCCGGGACCCGCGGCGAGCAGTACTTC. As protein: CASSRQPGTRGEQYF.

The CDR3: CASSLWDTQYF. The CDR3 DNA is TGTGCCAGCAGCCTCTGGGATACGCAGTATTTT. The chain carries TRBV28 and TRBJ2-3, with D unclear. CDR3 size: 11 residues. Germline loops: CDR1 MDHEN, CDR2 SYDVKM. Deletions cut 6 bases from V and 6 bases from J, with 7 bases between.

The chain employs TRBV11-2 and TRBJ2-5; no definite D call. This CDR3 spans 16 amino acids. The germline CDR1 and CDR2 sequences are SGHAT and FQNNGV. The V end was cut by 3 bases, the J end by 4 bases, with 18 bases between. CDR3 nucleotide sequence: TGTGCCAGCAGCTTGTGGAGACACCGAAGGACAGAGACCCAGTACTTC. Residues: CASSLWRHRRTETQYF. Filled out from reference TRBV11-2 and TRBJ2-5, the complete variable domain reads EAGVAQSPRYKIIEKRQSVAFWCNPISGHATLYWYQQILGQGPKLLIQFQNNGVVDDSQLPKDRFSAERLKGVDSTLKIQPAKLEDSAVYLCASSLWRHRRTETQYFGPGTRLLVL.

V is TRBV27 and J is TRBJ2-3; the match to TRBD2 covers 8 bases. V shed 5 bases, J shed 10 bases, and the junction held 17 bases outside the gene matches. This CDR3 comprises 16 residues. Germline values: CDR1 MNHEY, CDR2 SMNVEV (reference sequence). As DNA, the CDR3 is TGTGCCAGCAGTAGTTCCCTAGCGGGCGCAATGGCTCCGCAGTATTTT. Translating gives CASSSSLAGAMAPQYF.

This rearrangement joins TRBV6-1 to TRBJ2-7; D not certain. The ends were cut back, 1 base at V and 1 base at J, with 11 bases in the middle. CDR1 MNHNS and CDR2 SASEGT come from the germline V gene. The CDR3 extends over 15 amino acids. The CDR3 coding sequence is TGTGCCAGCAGTGAAGTTCATGGATCTTCCTACGAGCAGTACTTC. Encoded protein: CASSEVHGSSYEQYF.

This clone was seen only a few times. The V gene is TRBV29-1, the J gene TRBJ2-1; unclear D gene. Looked up from germline, CDR1 is SQVTM and CDR2 is ANQGSEA. V dropped 7 bases and J dropped 0 bases, with 13 bases sitting between them. The CDR3 has 14 amino acids. The DNA for the CDR3 is TGCAGCGCGAGACGGACCAGCTCCTACAATGAGCAGTTCTTC. This encodes CSARRTSSYNEQFF.